Sequencing of this T cell receptor (beta chain) was carried out in a study of metastatic and nonmetastatic thyroid tumors. Study-level points and caveats: The study reportedly found significantly higher TCR beta diversity in malignant thyroid tumors than benign nodules, in blood and tumor.

The CDR3 has 15 amino acids. The ends were cut back, 1 base at V and 5 bases at J, with 14 bases in the middle. Germline V gene data show CDR1 as SGHNT and CDR2 as YENEEA. This clone has a count of ten or more. What it binds is not known. TCRdb reassembled clones from the PCR reads with MiXCR. There are around 70,000 clones in the sample; 15% to 20% occur only once, and roughly 12% lies in the top ten. Patients underwent thyroid surgery, and none had received any treatment before it. The origin of this receptor is a female donor with papillary thyroid cancer or a benign thyroid nodule (not recorded which). Some clones in this sample may be carry-over from other donors' samples. The sample comprised blood. The chain combines TRBV11-3 with TRBJ2-5; D is undetermined. The CDR3 DNA is TGTGCCAGCAGCTTAGCCCACACGGGCTTCGAGACCCAGTACTTC. Translated: CASSLAHTGFETQYF.